The rows below give T cell receptor beta chains drawn from one sample of a study of CD8 T cell repertoires and HIV-1 epitope variants. Sequencing used immunoSEQ multiplex PCR; TCRdb keeps in-frame clones, though not all of them. The profile shows thousands of clones, about two thirds of them singletons. Their antigens remain unidentified. The source material was cultured CD8+ T cells derived from PBMCs. These receptors all stem from a male donor with HIV. Each CDR3 is given with its conserved first and last residue. The order of the fields is V gene, D gene, J gene, clone size, CDR3 protein, CDR3 DNA. A D gene is named only where the DNA matches it firmly. Expanded clones are given a class, and other clones once, few, many or no size at all.

TRBV11-2,TRBD1,TRBJ1-2,.,CASSSTFGTAFLNYGYTF,TGTGCCAGCAGCTCTACTTTTGGGACAGCCTTTCTAAACTATGGCTACACCTTC
TRBV28,.,TRBJ2-7,few,CASSLWDFPEQYF,TGTGCCAGCAGTTTATGGGACTTCCCCGAGCAGTACTTC
TRBV4-1,.,TRBJ1-1,.,CATATYWTTEAFF,TGCGCCACCGCCACATATTGGACCACTGAAGCTTTCTTT
TRBV7-9,TRBD1,TRBJ2-3,.,CASSPGQGNTDTQYF,TGTGCCAGCAGCCCAGGACAGGGCAACACAGATACGCAGTATTTT
TRBV7-9,.,TRBJ1-3,.,CASSLSVSSGNTIYF,TGTGCCAGCAGCTTATCAGTTTCGTCTGGAAACACCATATATTTT
TRBV10-3,TRBD1,TRBJ1-1,.,CAISETGGDTEAFF,TGTGCCATCAGTGAGACAGGGGGGGACACTGAAGCTTTCTTT
TRBV7-2,.,TRBJ1-3,.,CASSLEGQLPGNTIYF,TGTGCCAGCAGCTTAGAAGGACAACTGCCTGGAAACACCATATATTTT
TRBV13,.,TRBJ1-2,.,CASSLSEYYGYTF,TGTGCCAGCAGCTTATCAGAATACTATGGCTACACCTTC
TRBV28,.,TRBJ2-7,.,CASSYSGGIYEQYF,TGTGCCAGCAGTTACAGTGGAGGGATCTACGAGCAGTACTTC
TRBV27,.,TRBJ2-1,.,CASSLRGRTYNEQFF,TGTGCCAGCAGTCTCCGCGGGCGGACCTACAATGAGCAGTTCTTC
TRBV7-2,.,TRBJ2-1,.,CASSLVGTGSSSEQFF,TGTGCCAGCAGCTTAGTTGGGACGGGTAGTAGCAGTGAGCAGTTCTTC
TRBV10-3,.,TRBJ1-2,.,CAISEGRESYGYTF,TGTGCCATCAGTGAGGGCAGGGAGTCTTATGGCTACACCTTC
TRBV28,.,TRBJ1-5,few,CASSPRGSNQPQHF,TGTGCCAGCAGTCCAAGGGGGAGCAATCAGCCCCAGCATTTT
TRBV2,TRBD2,TRBJ2-3,.,CASSRGIAGSDTQYF,TGTGCCAGCAGTCGAGGGATAGCGGGATCAGATACGCAGTATTTT
TRBV7-3,.,TRBJ2-1,.,CASSLLGGGITYNEQFF,TGTGCCAGCAGCTTACTCGGGGGCGGGATCACCTACAATGAGCAGTTCTTC
TRBV28,TRBD1,TRBJ2-5,.,CASSPSLDRGRTQYF,TGTGCCAGCAGTCCCTCCCTCGACAGGGGAAGGACCCAGTACTTC
TRBV19,.,TRBJ2-1,.,CASSMGGGPSDEQFF,TGTGCCAGTAGTATGGGAGGGGGCCCCTCGGATGAGCAGTTCTTC
TRBV5-8,.,TRBJ2-5,.,CASSLTSIQETQYF,TGTGCCAGCAGCTTGACGTCCATCCAAGAGACCCAGTACTTC
TRBV2,.,TRBJ2-2,few,CASKSTYANTGELFF,TGTGCCAGCAAGTCAACATACGCGAACACCGGGGAGCTGTTTTTT
TRBV29-1,TRBD1,TRBJ1-1,few,CSVGTGDTEAFF,TGCAGCGTTGGGACAGGGGATACTGAAGCTTTCTTT
TRBV7-9,TRBD2,TRBJ2-5,.,CASSWEGQETQYF,TGTGCCAGCAGCTGGGAGGGCCAAGAGACCCAGTACTTC
TRBV28,TRBD2,TRBJ2-1,once,CATKREVSSYNEQFF,TGTGCCACTAAGCGGGAGGTTAGCTCCTACAATGAGCAGTTCTTC
TRBV7-2,.,TRBJ1-2,few,CASSPNGVGGYTF,TGTGCCAGCAGCCCTAACGGGGTTGGTGGCTACACCTTC
TRBV2,.,TRBJ1-6,.,CASSPDMPSSYNSPLHF,TGTGCCAGCAGTCCAGACATGCCGAGCTCCTATAATTCACCCCTCCACTTT
TRBV4-2,.,TRBJ1-2,.,CASSPWPVELDYGYTF,TGTGCCAGCAGCCCTTGGCCGGTAGAATTGGACTATGGCTACACCTTC
TRBV7-8,TRBD2,TRBJ2-5,.,CASTPGLASETQYF,TGTGCCAGCACCCCGGGACTAGCGTCCGAGACCCAGTACTTC
TRBV5-6,TRBD1,TRBJ2-7,.,CASSVVRDRVNEQYF,TGTGCCAGCAGCGTCGTCCGGGACAGGGTCAACGAGCAGTACTTC
TRBV7-9,TRBD2,TRBJ2-5,.,CASSLIGLAGVETQYF,TGTGCCAGCAGCTTAATAGGACTAGCGGGAGTGGAGACCCAGTACTTC
TRBV29-1,.,TRBJ2-3,.,CSVATAADTQYF,TGCAGCGTTGCGACTGCCGCAGATACGCAGTATTTT
TRBV19,TRBD1,TRBJ2-2,.,CASSITGGGTGELFF,TGTGCCAGTAGTATTACAGGGGGAGGCACCGGGGAGCTGTTTTTT
TRBV28,TRBD1,TRBJ1-2,few,CASSLSQGEGNYGYTF,TGTGCCAGCAGCCTATCGCAGGGGGAGGGAAACTATGGCTACACCTTC
TRBV7-6,.,TRBJ2-2,.,CASGEIGVNTGELFF,TGTGCCAGCGGCGAGATTGGGGTGAACACCGGGGAGCTGTTTTTT
TRBV7-3,TRBD2,TRBJ2-1,few,CASTPVLGTSGGLSYNEQFF,TGTGCCAGCACCCCGGTCCTGGGGACTAGCGGGGGGCTATCCTACAATGAGCAGTTCTTC
TRBV13,TRBD2,TRBJ2-5,.,CASSLPGGETQYF,TGTGCCAGCAGCTTACCGGGGGGGGAGACCCAGTACTTC
TRBV9,TRBD1,TRBJ1-4,.,CASSVAGTGGEKLFF,TGTGCCAGCAGCGTAGCTGGGACAGGGGGAGAAAAACTGTTTTTT
TRBV27,.,TRBJ2-7,few,CASSPGRFADSYEQYF,TGTGCCAGCAGCCCGGGCCGGTTTGCGGATTCCTACGAGCAGTACTTC
TRBV7-7,TRBD2,TRBJ2-2,.,CASSSVLAGVGELFF,TGTGCTAGCAGCTCGGTACTAGCGGGAGTGGGGGAGCTGTTTTTT
TRBV2,.,TRBJ2-1,.,CASSAFGTYNEQFF,TGTGCCAGCAGTGCCTTCGGGACCTACAATGAGCAGTTCTTC
TRBV27,.,TRBJ2-7,.,CASKIMGQALTYEQYF,TGTGCCAGCAAAATCATGGGGCAGGCCTTAACCTACGAGCAGTACTTC
TRBV2,TRBD2,TRBJ2-5,.,CASIAGKVETQYF,TGTGCCAGCATAGCGGGGAAAGTGGAGACCCAGTACTTC
TRBV27,.,TRBJ2-2,.,CASSSLTGELFF,TGTGCCAGCAGTTCCCTCACCGGGGAGCTGTTTTTT
TRBV6-4,.,TRBJ2-3,.,CASSGERAGTDTQYF,TGTGCCAGCAGTGGGGAGAGGGCCGGGACAGATACGCAGTATTTT
TRBV5-1,.,TRBJ2-2,.,CASSANTGELFF,TGCGCCAGCAGTGCTAACACCGGGGAGCTGTTTTTT
TRBV2,.,TRBJ2-7,.,CASRGSTGLVGGQYF,TGTGCCAGCAGGGGATCGACAGGCCTTGTGGGGGGGCAGTACTTC
TRBV28,.,TRBJ1-4,.,CASSLGFMATNEKLFF,TGTGCCAGCAGTTTGGGGTTTATGGCAACTAATGAAAAACTGTTTTTT
TRBV14,TRBD2,TRBJ2-2,.,CASSQIAGGPPGELFF,TGTGCCAGCAGCCAAATAGCGGGGGGGCCCCCCGGGGAGCTGTTTTTT
TRBV7-9,.,TRBJ1-2,few,CASSLGQAANYGYTF,TGTGCCAGCAGCTTAGGACAGGCAGCTAACTATGGCTACACCTTC
TRBV28,.,TRBJ2-3,.,CASYEQLGTDTQYF,TGTGCCAGCTACGAGCAGTTAGGCACAGATACGCAGTATTTT
TRBV6-4,TRBD1,TRBJ1-5,.,CASSHGTGGDQPQHF,TGTGCCAGCAGTCACGGGACAGGGGGCGATCAGCCCCAGCATTTT
TRBV28,TRBD1,TRBJ2-7,.,CASSISQGDEQYF,TGTGCCAGCAGTATATCCCAGGGGGACGAGCAGTACTTC
TRBV7-6,.,TRBJ1-2,.,CASSPGTGHGYGYTF,TGTGCCAGCAGCCCAGGGACCGGACATGGCTATGGCTACACCTTC
TRBV5-1,.,TRBJ2-3,.,CASSFDSPSTDTQYF,TGCGCCAGCAGCTTCGACTCTCCTAGCACAGATACGCAGTATTTT
TRBV7-6,.,TRBJ2-5,once,CASSTGPNQETQYF,TGTGCCAGCAGTACAGGGCCAAACCAAGAGACCCAGTACTTC
TRBV27,TRBD2,TRBJ2-2,.,CASSLQLAGSTGELFF,TGTGCCAGCAGTTTACAACTAGCGGGGTCCACCGGGGAGCTGTTTTTT
TRBV7-9,.,TRBJ1-6,.,CASSLVGKNSPLHF,TGTGCCAGCAGCTTAGTAGGCAAGAATTCACCCCTCCACTTT
TRBV11-3,.,TRBJ1-1,few,CASSFAGNTEAFF,TGTGCCAGCAGCTTCGCCGGGAACACTGAAGCTTTCTTT
TRBV6-5,.,TRBJ1-1,.,CASSPLGTFGTEAFF,TGTGCCAGCAGTCCGCTGGGGACATTCGGCACTGAAGCTTTCTTT
TRBV28,TRBD1,TRBJ2-7,.,CASSPPDRVYEQYF,TGTGCCAGCAGCCCCCCGGACAGGGTCTACGAGCAGTACTTC
TRBV2,TRBD2,TRBJ2-7,.,CASSPGRATSGYEQYF,TGTGCCAGCAGCCCGGGGAGGGCCACTTCGGGCTACGAGCAGTACTTC
TRBV28,.,TRBJ1-2,hyperexpanded,CASGLYPLDLNYGYTF,TGTGCCAGCGGCTTATATCCCTTGGACCTTAACTATGGCTACACCTTC